This T cell receptor beta chain was captured in a study of T cells in Graves' hyperthyroidism and ophthalmopathy. This clonotype appeared many times. Its antigen is currently unknown. When ophthalmopathy did not progress within 18 months, Graves' hyperthyroidism was considered stable. Uncontrolled infection, other autoimmune disease, pregnancy or lactation disqualified patients from enrolment. Findings and caveats of the study: From stable hyperthyroidism, ophthalmopathy was separated by a 13 V-J model.

TCR beta CDR3 regions were amplified from RNA transcripts. The primer set for the first-round RT-PCR of the TCR CDR3 was HTBI. Via MiXCR, TCRdb re-called the multiplex PCR reads, giving one row per CDR3 protein. This sample yields about 620,000 distinct CDR3 sequences, of which around 16% are seen a single time; 3% to 4.5% belongs to the top ten. Material for sequencing was blood. This TCR came from a woman in her twenties or thirties with Graves' hyperthyroidism.

The CDR3 DNA sequence: TGTGCCAGCAGCCCGTATATCCAACGCAGGGCGAAGCCAACCATGAACACTGAAGCTTTCTTT. Residues: CASSPYIQRRAKPTMNTEAFF. The chain links TRBV7-8 to TRBJ1-1; TRBD1 is a possible D gene (5 bases). Germline CDR1 reads SGHVS; CDR2 reads FQNEAQ. The CDR3 runs to 21 residues. V gave up 5 bases and J gave up 0 bases, with 31 bases separating them.